The rows below give T cell receptor beta chains drawn from one sample of a study of cytotoxic CD8 clonotypes in ibrutinib-treated CLL. Repertoires were generated with immunoSEQ multiplex PCR, while TCRdb's copy carries only in-frame clones and drops some. The sample has 200,000 to 250,000 clones; just over 70% are singletons. Sample: PBMCs, taken after 12 months of ibrutinib treatment. The source is a human donor with chronic lymphocytic leukemia. The CDR3 runs from the conserved cysteine through the conserved F or W. D genes are given only for firm matches. Where a row states a size, it is once, few, many or the class of an expanded clone; other rows omit it.

V gene	J gene	D gene	CDR3 length	clone size	CDR3 protein	CDR3 DNA
TRBV28	TRBJ2-1	TRBD2	14	NA	CASSETSGSAERFF	TGTGCCAGCAGTGAGACTAGCGGGTCGGCGGAGAGGTTCTTC
TRBV4-1	TRBJ1-3	NA	15	NA	CASSQDHVSGNTIYF	TGCGCCAGCAGCCAAGATCACGTCTCTGGAAACACCATATATTTT
TRBV7-2	TRBJ1-3	NA	15	NA	CASGGLRTSGNTIYF	TGTGCCAGCGGAGGGTTAAGGACCTCTGGAAACACCATATATTTT
TRBV2	TRBJ1-1	TRBD1	13	NA	CASRMDRVTEAFF	TGTGCCAGCAGAATGGACAGGGTTACTGAAGCTTTCTTT
TRBV28	TRBJ1-1	NA	11	NA	CASSLRDEAFF	TGTGCCAGCAGTTTAAGGGATGAAGCTTTCTTT
TRBV30	TRBJ2-7	NA	14	once	CACRSVTLSYEQYF	TGTGCCTGCCGGAGTGTTACCCTTTCCTACGAGCAGTACTTC
TRBV2	TRBJ2-7	NA	12	NA	CAGAGSAYEQYF	TGTGCCGGGGCCGGGTCGGCCTACGAGCAGTACTTC
TRBV5-1	TRBJ1-4	NA	17	NA	CASSLASWTASNEKLFF	TGCGCCAGCAGCTTGGCCTCGTGGACAGCATCCAATGAAAAACTGTTTTTT
TRBV2	TRBJ1-3	NA	19	NA	CASSTPTGQVNRIGNTIYF	TGTGCCAGCAGTACCCCCACAGGGCAGGTTAACCGTATTGGAAACACCATATATTTT
TRBV7-9	TRBJ2-7	NA	13	NA	CASSFTGGHEQYF	TGTGCCAGCAGCTTTACCGGGGGCCACGAGCAGTACTTC
TRBV19	TRBJ2-1	NA	13	NA	CASNLRGATEQFF	TGTGCCAGTAATCTCCGGGGGGCGACTGAGCAGTTCTTC
TRBV13	TRBJ2-1	NA	14	NA	CASSRRKGPNEQFF	TGTGCCAGCAGCCGTAGGAAGGGCCCGAATGAGCAGTTCTTC
TRBV6-1	TRBJ1-4	TRBD1	14	once	CASSRDRGNEKLFF	TGTGCCAGCAGTCGGGACAGGGGAAATGAAAAACTGTTTTTT
TRBV18	TRBJ1-1	NA	16	NA	CASSPPVHGMDTEAFF	TGTGCCAGCTCACCACCGGTGCACGGGATGGACACTGAAGCTTTCTTT
TRBV7-2	TRBJ1-5	NA	13	NA	CASSPDLNQPQHF	TGTGCCAGCAGCCCGGACCTTAATCAGCCCCAGCATTTT
TRBV9	TRBJ1-5	NA	15	few	CASSVAGSSNQPQHF	TGTGCCAGCAGCGTAGCTGGGAGTAGCAATCAGCCCCAGCATTTT
TRBV6-5	TRBJ1-2	NA	16	NA	CASSYNLPTGNYGYTF	TGTGCCAGCAGTTACAACTTACCTACAGGGAACTATGGCTACACCTTC
TRBV19	TRBJ1-1	TRBD1	13	once	CASTTDRGTEAFF	TGTGCCAGTACCACGGACAGGGGCACTGAAGCTTTCTTT
TRBV2	TRBJ2-1	NA	13	NA	CASREGEYNEQFF	TGTGCCAGCAGGGAAGGGGAGTACAATGAGCAGTTCTTC
TRBV7-8	TRBJ1-5	NA	13	NA	CASSLISNQPQHF	TGTGCCAGCAGCTTAATAAGCAATCAGCCCCAGCATTTT
TRBV6-1	TRBJ2-7	NA	11	NA	CASSEGREQYF	TGTGCCAGCAGTGAGGGTCGGGAGCAGTACTTC
TRBV6-6	TRBJ1-1	NA	14	NA	CASSYPQTDTEAFF	TGTGCCAGCAGTTACCCGCAGACAGACACTGAAGCTTTCTTT
TRBV4-3	TRBJ2-3	TRBD1	17	NA	CASSQDLRDRVGDTQYF	TGCGCCAGCAGCCAAGATCTCCGGGACAGAGTGGGGGATACGCAGTATTTT
TRBV2	TRBJ2-7	NA	13	NA	CASKGAGFYEQYF	TGTGCCAGCAAGGGTGCAGGGTTCTACGAGCAGTACTTC
TRBV9	TRBJ2-3	NA	16	NA	CASSLYRDSLTDTQYF	TGTGCCAGCAGCCTATACCGGGACTCCCTCACAGATACGCAGTATTTT
TRBV5-1	TRBJ1-2	NA	15	NA	CASSLEGLTLGGYTF	TGCGCCAGCAGCTTGGAGGGACTCACTCTCGGGGGCTACACCTTC
TRBV4-3	TRBJ2-3	NA	14	NA	CASSQDVGPGTQYF	TGCGCCAGCAGCCAAGATGTAGGTCCGGGAACGCAGTATTTT
TRBV4-1	TRBJ2-3	NA	17	NA	CASSQDLRRAGTDTQYF	TGCGCCAGCAGCCAAGATCTAAGGAGGGCAGGGACAGATACGCAGTATTTT
TRBV9	TRBJ1-1	TRBD1	14	NA	CASSEPTGQTEAFF	TGTGCCAGCAGCGAACCGACAGGGCAAACTGAAGCTTTCTTT
TRBV6-5	TRBJ1-1	NA	16	few	CASSYSLLGADTEAFF	TGTGCCAGCAGTTACAGCTTACTTGGTGCAGACACTGAAGCTTTCTTT
TRBV5-1	TRBJ1-2	TRBD1	14	once	CASSWDSSPWGYTF	TGCGCCAGCAGCTGGGACAGCAGCCCTTGGGGCTACACCTTC
TRBV27	TRBJ1-1	NA	13	many	CASSLSPGTEAFF	TGTGCCAGCAGTTTATCGCCGGGGACTGAAGCTTTCTTT
TRBV15	TRBJ2-3	TRBD1	14	once	CATSSDRGTDTQYF	TGTGCCACCAGCAGCGACAGGGGCACAGATACGCAGTATTTT
TRBV9	TRBJ2-5	NA	13	NA	CASGQGSQETQYF	TGTGCCAGCGGCCAGGGAAGTCAAGAGACCCAGTACTTC
TRBV7-3	TRBJ1-6	NA	16	NA	CASSPTAQSRNSPLHF	TGTGCCAGCAGCCCGACAGCCCAGAGTCGGAATTCACCCCTCCACTTT
TRBV5-6	TRBJ1-3	NA	16	NA	CASSLIYGVSGNTIYF	TGTGCCAGCAGCTTGATTTACGGAGTCTCTGGAAACACCATATATTTT
TRBV11-2	TRBJ2-2	NA	14	NA	CASSFRANTGELFF	TGTGCCAGCAGCTTCAGGGCTAACACCGGGGAGCTGTTTTTT
TRBV5-4	TRBJ1-1	NA	14	few	CASSLIRSDTEAFF	TGTGCCAGCAGCTTAATCCGATCGGACACTGAAGCTTTCTTT
TRBV28	TRBJ1-1	NA	15	NA	CATQLLGQSNTEAFF	TGTGCCACCCAACTGTTAGGACAGAGTAACACTGAAGCTTTCTTT
TRBV7-2	TRBJ1-5	TRBD1	15	NA	CASSLAGTVNQPQHF	TGTGCCAGCAGCTTAGCAGGGACAGTTAATCAGCCCCAGCATTTT
TRBV30	TRBJ1-5	NA	12	NA	CASGGGNQPQHF	TGTGCCTCGGGAGGGGGCAATCAGCCCCAGCATTTT
TRBV7-6	TRBJ2-2	NA	13	NA	CASSLSGTGELFF	TGTGCCAGCAGCTTGAGTGGGACCGGGGAGCTGTTTTTT